One and the same sample provided the 11 T cell receptor beta chains below, sequenced in a study of early T cells in non-severe SARS-CoV-2 infection. Each CDR3 protein gets one entry after TCRdb re-called the 5' RACE reads with MiXCR. Among 95,000 to 100,000 distinct CDR3 sequences listed, 9.5% to 12% were seen once. The sample was whole blood. These receptors were taken from an adult who was a healthcare worker with PCR-confirmed SARS-CoV-2 infection or an uninfected control (not recorded which).

This clonotype has a count of ten or more. V and J are TRBV29-1 and TRBJ1-2; D call uncertain. Germline-derived CDR1 and CDR2 are SQVTM and ANQGSEA. V gave up 1 base and J gave up 5 bases, with 14 bases separating them. The CDR3 is made up of 14 amino acids. Here the CDR3 DNA reads TGCAGCGTTGAAGGGCCCGTTAACCTATATGGCTACACCTTC. It encodes CSVEGPVNLYGYTF.

This clonotype was counted between two and nine times. V usage is TRBV29-1 and J usage is TRBJ1-1; D remains ambiguous. Germline CDR1 SQVTM, CDR2 ANQGSEA. CDR3 size: 9 residues. Trimming removed 4 bases from V and 6 bases from J, with 3 bases in between. The CDR3 is CSVGPEAFF. The CDR3 DNA reads TGCAGCGTTGGTCCTGAAGCTTTCTTT.

The table lists this clonotype with many counts. The chain links TRBV20-1 to TRBJ1-5, with TRBD1 as a possible D gene (5 bases). CDR3 size: 14 residues. Germline loops: CDR1 DFQATT, CDR2 SNEGSKA (reference sequence). Trimming stripped 3 bases from V and 5 bases from J, with 14 bases between. The CDR3 DNA is TGCAGTGCTAGGGGACCGATAGCCGATCAGCCCCAGCATTTT. Translation: CSARGPIADQPQHF.

This clonotype was recorded a few times. The CDR3 bases are TGTGCCAGCAGCCAATTCTACAGGGAGGATCAGCCCCAGCATTTT. This translates into CASSQFYREDQPQHF. V is TRBV4-2 and J is TRBJ1-5; a weak D match, TRBD1 (6 bases). CDR3 length: 15 amino acids. Trimming left V 2 bases short and J 5 bases short, with 13 bases between. The germline CDR1 and CDR2 sequences are LGHNA and YNFKEQ.

This clonotype has a handful of counts. The chain combines TRBV29-1 with TRBJ1-3, with D possibly being TRBD1 (5 bases). The CDR3 is made up of 13 amino acids. V was clipped by 7 bases and J by 4 bases, with 14 bases between them. The germline CDR1 and CDR2 sequences are SQVTM and ANQGSEA. CDR3 protein: CSAGGGEGNTIYF. For the CDR3, the DNA is TGCAGCGCCGGAGGAGGGGAAGGAAACACCATATATTTT.

In this sample, this clonotype turned up many times. The chain couples TRBV12-3 or TRBV12-4 to TRBJ2-2, with D possibly TRBD1 on 5 matching bases. This CDR3 is 15 amino acids long. Trimming stripped 3 bases from V and 6 bases from J, with 14 bases between. The CDR3 sequence is CASSFRQGGAGELFF. The CDR3 nucleotides are TGTGCCAGCAGTTTCAGGCAGGGTGGAGCCGGGGAGCTGTTTTTT.

At least ten counts were recorded for this clonotype. The CDR3 DNA reads TGTGCCAGCAGCCAATTTGTAGCGGTGGGCGATGAGCAGTTCTTC. Amino acid sequence: CASSQFVAVGDEQFF. The chain combines TRBV3-1 with TRBJ2-1; D is possibly TRBD2 (6 bases). This CDR3 has 15 amino acids. The germline gives CDR1 LGHDT, CDR2 YNNKEL (reference sequence). V was shortened by 2 bases and J by 8 bases, with 16 bases between the two germline ends.

This clonotype was counted between two and nine times. The chain joins TRBV30 to TRBJ1-2; D unresolved. The germline gives CDR1 GTSNPN, CDR2 SVGIG (reference sequence). The CDR3 spans 12 residues. CDR3 sequence (DNA): TGTGGCCTAAGCGGGGTAGATATGGCTAGCACCTTC. Encoded protein: CGLSGVDMASTF.

This clonotype showed up many times. No conserved phenylalanine or tryptophan is present at the end of the CDR3, so a read error is the likely explanation. The limits of the CDR3 on the DNA are not certain, so only TCRdb's listed CDR3 is given. The chain links TRBV11-2 to TRBJ2-7; the D segment call TRBD1 is taken from the table without a DNA check. A total of 10 residues make up the CDR3, ends included. CDR1 is SGHAT, CDR2 FQNNGV, per germline. CDR3 amino acids: CASSFRGQGL.

This clonotype came up a few times. This chain uses TRBV27 with TRBJ1-2; 9 bases line up with TRBD1. The CDR3 spans 13 residues. Germline values: CDR1 MNHEY, CDR2 SMNVEV (reference sequence). The junction had 6 bases not matched to a gene; V was cut back by 6 bases and J by 7 bases. CDR3 coding DNA: TGTGCCAGCAGCTTACAGGGGGCTACTGGCTACACCTTC. Translated: CASSLQGATGYTF.

This chain uses TRBV6-1 with TRBJ2-1; 7 positions match TRBD1. Losses at the gene ends were 8 bases for V and 4 bases for J; bases not matched to a gene: 14. Looked up from germline, CDR1 is MNHNS and CDR2 is SASEGT. This CDR3 has 16 residues. The CDR3 DNA reads TGTGCCAGCGGTCGGACAGGCAACTATCCGTACAATGAGCAGTTCTTC. Translation gives CASGRTGNYPYNEQFF.